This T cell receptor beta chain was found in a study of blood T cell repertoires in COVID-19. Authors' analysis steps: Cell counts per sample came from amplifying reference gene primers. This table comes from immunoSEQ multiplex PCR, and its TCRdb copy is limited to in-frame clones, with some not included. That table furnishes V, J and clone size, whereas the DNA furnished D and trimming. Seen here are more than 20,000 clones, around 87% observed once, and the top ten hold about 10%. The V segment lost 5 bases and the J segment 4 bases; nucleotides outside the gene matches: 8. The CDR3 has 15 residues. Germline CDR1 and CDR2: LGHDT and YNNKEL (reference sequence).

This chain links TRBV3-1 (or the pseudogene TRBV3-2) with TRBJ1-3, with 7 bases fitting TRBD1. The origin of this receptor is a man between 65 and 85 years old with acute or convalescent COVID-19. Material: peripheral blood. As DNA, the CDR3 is TGTGCCAGCAGCGATACACAGGGGCGAGGAAACACCATATATTTT. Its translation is CASSDTQGRGNTIYF.